The present T cell receptor beta chain was sequenced within a study of PD-1 blockade in classical Hodgkin lymphoma. Germline CDR1 is SQVTM and CDR2 is ANQGSEA. The CDR3 spans 15 residues. Method: immunoSEQ multiplex PCR; TCRdb's copy keeps in-frame clones and lacks some. Here the sample spans about 43,000 clones, approximately 70% being singletons. Regarding this clone: The antigen is unknown.

Study-wide findings and caveats: Some patients began nivolumab under 1 year after ASCT. These patients were excluded from later analyses. The study reported lower baseline TCR diversity in newly diagnosed patients than in healthy donors. By C4D1, CD4+ diversity increased significantly, especially in complete responders.

Each patient experienced a relapse that followed autologous stem cell transplantation, and brentuximab vedotin exposure varied. The specimen comprised peripheral blood mononuclear cells (PBMCs), sampled before the second cycle of nivolumab. The TCR originated in a human donor with classical Hodgkin lymphoma. The rearrangement links TRBV29-1 to TRBJ2-5, with 10 bases identical to TRBD2. Matching the DNA end better, TRBJ2-7 makes the J call doubtful. The CDR3, as DNA: TGCAGCGTCAGAGATGGGACTAGCGAGGGTTACGAGCAGTACTTC. Amino acids: CSVRDGTSEGYEQYF.